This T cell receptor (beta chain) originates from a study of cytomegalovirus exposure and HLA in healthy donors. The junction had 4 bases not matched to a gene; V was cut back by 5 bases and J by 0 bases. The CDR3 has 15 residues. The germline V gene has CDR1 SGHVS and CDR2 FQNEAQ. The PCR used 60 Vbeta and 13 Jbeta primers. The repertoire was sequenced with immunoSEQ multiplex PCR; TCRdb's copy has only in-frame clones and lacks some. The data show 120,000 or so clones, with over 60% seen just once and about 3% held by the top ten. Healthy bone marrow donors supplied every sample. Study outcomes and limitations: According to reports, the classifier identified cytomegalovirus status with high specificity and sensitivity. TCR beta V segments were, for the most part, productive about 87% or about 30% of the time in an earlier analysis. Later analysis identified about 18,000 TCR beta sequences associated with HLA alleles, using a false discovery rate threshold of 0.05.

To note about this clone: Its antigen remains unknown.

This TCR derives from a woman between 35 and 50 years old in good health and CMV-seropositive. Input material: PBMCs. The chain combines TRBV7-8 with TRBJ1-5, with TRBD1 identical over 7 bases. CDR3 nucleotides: TGTGCCAGCAGCGGCGGACAGGCTAGCAATCAGCCCCAGCATTTT. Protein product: CASSGGQASNQPQHF.